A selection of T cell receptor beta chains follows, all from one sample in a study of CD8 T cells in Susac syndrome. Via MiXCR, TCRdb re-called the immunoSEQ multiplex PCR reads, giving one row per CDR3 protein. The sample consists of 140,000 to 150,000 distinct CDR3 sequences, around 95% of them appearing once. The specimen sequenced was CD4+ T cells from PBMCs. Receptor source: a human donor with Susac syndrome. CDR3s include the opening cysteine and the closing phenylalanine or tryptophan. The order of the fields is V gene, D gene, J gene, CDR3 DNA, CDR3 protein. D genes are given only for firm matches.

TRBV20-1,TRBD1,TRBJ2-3,TGCAGTGCTAGACCGAAGGGACAGGAGAGCACAGATACGCAGTATTTT,CSARPKGQESTDTQYF
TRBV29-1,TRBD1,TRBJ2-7,TGCAGCGCATCAAAGGGGCAGGGGGCCTACGAGCAGTACTTC,CSASKGQGAYEQYF
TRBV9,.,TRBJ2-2,TGTGCCAGCAGCTTACTAGTAGGCACCGGGGAGCTGTTTTTT,CASSLLVGTGELFF
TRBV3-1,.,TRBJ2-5,TGTGCCAGCAGCCAAAAGGTCCAGTACTTC,CASSQKVQYF
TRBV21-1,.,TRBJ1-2,TGTGCCAGCAGCAAATCGAGACCGCACTGCGGCTACACCTTC,CASSKSRPHCGYTF
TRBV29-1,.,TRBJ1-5,TGCAGCGTTGCCCAATCTAGCAATCAGCCCCAGCATTTT,CSVAQSSNQPQHF
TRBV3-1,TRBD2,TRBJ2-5,TGTGCCAGCAGCCAACTAGCGGAAGAGACCCAGTACTTC,CASSQLAEETQYF
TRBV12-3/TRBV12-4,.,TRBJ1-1,TGTGCCAGCAGTCCCGGGACGGCATATCTCTTT,CASSPGTAYLF
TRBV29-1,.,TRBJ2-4,TGCAGCGTTGATTCAGGGGCCAAAAACATTCAGTACTTC,CSVDSGAKNIQYF
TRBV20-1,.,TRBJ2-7,TGCAGTGCCCCCCGCGGCAGCAGCTCCTACGAGCAGTACTTC,CSAPRGSSSYEQYF
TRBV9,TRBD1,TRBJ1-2,TGTGCCAGCAGCGTAGGGACAGGGTATGGCTACACCTTC,CASSVGTGYGYTF